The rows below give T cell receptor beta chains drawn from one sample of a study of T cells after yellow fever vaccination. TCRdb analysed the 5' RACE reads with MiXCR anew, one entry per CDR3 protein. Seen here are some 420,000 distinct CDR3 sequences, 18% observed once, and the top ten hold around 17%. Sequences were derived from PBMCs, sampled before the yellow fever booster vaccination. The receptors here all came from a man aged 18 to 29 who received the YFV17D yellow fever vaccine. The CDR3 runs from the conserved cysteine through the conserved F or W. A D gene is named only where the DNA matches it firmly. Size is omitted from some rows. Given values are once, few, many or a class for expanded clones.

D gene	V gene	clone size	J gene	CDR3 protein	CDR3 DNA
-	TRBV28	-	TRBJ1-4	CASSSGGAAEKLFF	TGTGCCAGCAGTTCCGGGGGGGCGGCTGAAAAACTGTTTTTT
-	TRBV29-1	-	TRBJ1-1	CSVEPRAFF	TGCAGCGTTGAACCCCGAGCTTTCTTT
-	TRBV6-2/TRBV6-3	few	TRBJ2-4	CASRKGEFDKNIQYF	TGTGCCAGCCGGAAAGGGGAATTTGACAAAAACATTCAGTACTTC
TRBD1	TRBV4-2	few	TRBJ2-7	CASSPGTGITYEQYF	TGTGCCAGCAGTCCCGGGACAGGGATCACCTACGAGCAGTACTTC
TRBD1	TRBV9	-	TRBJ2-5	CASSDPGQGYEETQYF	TGTGCCAGCAGCGATCCGGGACAGGGATATGAGGAGACCCAGTACTTC
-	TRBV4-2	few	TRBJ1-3	CASSQVGGPRSSGNTIYF	TGTGCCAGCAGCCAAGTCGGGGGGCCCAGGAGCTCTGGAAACACCATATATTTT
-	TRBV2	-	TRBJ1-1	CATQPFQYTEAFF	TGTGCCACACAGCCCTTTCAGTACACTGAAGCTTTCTTT
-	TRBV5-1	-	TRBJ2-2	CASSLDQGNTGELFF	TGCGCCAGCAGCTTGGACCAGGGGAACACCGGGGAGCTGTTTTTT
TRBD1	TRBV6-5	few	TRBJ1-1	CASSSPGDREAFF	TGTGCCAGCAGTAGTCCCGGGGACAGGGAAGCTTTCTTT
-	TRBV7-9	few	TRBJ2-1	CASSLRGISYNEQFF	TGTGCCAGCAGCTTAAGAGGGATCTCCTACAATGAGCAGTTCTTC
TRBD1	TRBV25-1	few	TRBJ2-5	CASSSPKGGMTETQYF	TGTGCCAGCAGCTCCCCTAAAGGGGGCATGACGGAGACCCAGTACTTC
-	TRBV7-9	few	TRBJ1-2	CASSFSGVENGYTF	TGTGCCAGCAGCTTTTCAGGGGTAGAGAATGGCTACACCTTC
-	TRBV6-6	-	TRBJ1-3	CATLAGEANTIYF	TGTGCCACCCTGGCTGGGGAGGCGAACACCATATATTTT
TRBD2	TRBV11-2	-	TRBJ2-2	CASSLTGRGDTGELFF	TGTGCCAGCAGCTTAACTGGGCGGGGGGACACCGGGGAGCTGTTTTTT
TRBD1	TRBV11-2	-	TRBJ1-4	CASSLPRTGGLEKLFF	TGTGCCAGCAGCTTACCCAGGACAGGGGGCTTAGAAAAACTGTTTTTT
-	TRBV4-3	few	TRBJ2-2	CASSHKKGGTGELFF	TGCGCCAGCAGCCACAAAAAAGGGGGAACCGGGGAGCTGTTTTTT
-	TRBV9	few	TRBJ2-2	CASSVGVTNTGELFF	TGTGCCAGCAGCGTAGGAGTGACGAACACCGGGGAGCTGTTTTTT
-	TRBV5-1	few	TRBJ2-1	CASSRLVNEQFF	TGCGCCAGCAGCCGCTTGGTCAATGAGCAGTTCTTC
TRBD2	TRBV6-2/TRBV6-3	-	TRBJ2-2	CASSYQAGVTTGELFF	TGTGCCAGCAGTTACCAAGCGGGGGTTACCACCGGGGAGCTGTTTTTT
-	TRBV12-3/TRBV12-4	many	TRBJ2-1	CASSISRGEQFF	TGTGCCAGCAGCATTTCCCGGGGTGAGCAGTTCTTC